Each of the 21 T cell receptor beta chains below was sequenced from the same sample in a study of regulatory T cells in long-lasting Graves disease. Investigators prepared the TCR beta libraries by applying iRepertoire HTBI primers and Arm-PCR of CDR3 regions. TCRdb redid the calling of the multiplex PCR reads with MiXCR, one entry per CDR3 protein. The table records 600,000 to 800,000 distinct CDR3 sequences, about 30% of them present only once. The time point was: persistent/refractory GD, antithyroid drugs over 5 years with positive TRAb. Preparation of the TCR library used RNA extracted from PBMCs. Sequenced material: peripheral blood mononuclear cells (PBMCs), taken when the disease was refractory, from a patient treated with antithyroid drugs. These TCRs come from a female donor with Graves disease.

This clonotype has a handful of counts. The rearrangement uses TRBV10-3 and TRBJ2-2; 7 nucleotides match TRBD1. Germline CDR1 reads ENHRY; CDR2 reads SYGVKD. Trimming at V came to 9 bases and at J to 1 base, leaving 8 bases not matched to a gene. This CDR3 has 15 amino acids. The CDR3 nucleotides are TGTGCCATTCGGACAGGTCTGGGGAACACCGGGGAGCTGTTTTTT. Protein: CAIRTGLGNTGELFF.

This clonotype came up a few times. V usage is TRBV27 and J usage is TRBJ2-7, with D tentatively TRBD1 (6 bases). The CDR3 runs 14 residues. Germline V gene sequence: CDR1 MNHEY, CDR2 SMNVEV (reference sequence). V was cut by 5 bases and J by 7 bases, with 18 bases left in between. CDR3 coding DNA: TGTGCCAGCAGTCCCTCCGGGACATGGGGAGAGCAGTACTTC. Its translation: CASSPSGTWGEQYF.

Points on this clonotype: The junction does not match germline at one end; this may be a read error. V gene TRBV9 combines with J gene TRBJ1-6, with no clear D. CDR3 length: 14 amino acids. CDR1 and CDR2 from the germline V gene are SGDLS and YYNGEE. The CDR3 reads CASSVVGSDSSLHF. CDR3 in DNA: TGTGCCAGCAGCGTAGTGGGAAGCGATTCATCCCTCCACTTT. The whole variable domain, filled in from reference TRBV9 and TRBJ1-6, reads DSGVTQTPKHLITATGQRVTLRCSPRSGDLSVYWYQQSLDQGLQFLIQYYNGEERAKGNILERFSAQQFPDLHSELNLSSLELGDSALYFCASSVVGSDSSLHFGNGTRLTVT.

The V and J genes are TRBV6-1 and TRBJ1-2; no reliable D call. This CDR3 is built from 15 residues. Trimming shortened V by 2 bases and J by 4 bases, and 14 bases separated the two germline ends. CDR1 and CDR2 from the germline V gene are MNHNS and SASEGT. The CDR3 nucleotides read TGTGCCAGCAGTGAATCCCTCAGGCTGCCCTATGGCTACACCTTC. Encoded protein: CASSESLRLPYGYTF.

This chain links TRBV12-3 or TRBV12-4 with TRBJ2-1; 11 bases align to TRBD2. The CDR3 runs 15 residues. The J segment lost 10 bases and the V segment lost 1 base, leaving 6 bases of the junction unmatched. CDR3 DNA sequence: TGTGCCAGCAGTTTAGGGCTAGCGGGGGGCGGGGAGCAGTTCTTC. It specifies CASSLGLAGGGEQFF.

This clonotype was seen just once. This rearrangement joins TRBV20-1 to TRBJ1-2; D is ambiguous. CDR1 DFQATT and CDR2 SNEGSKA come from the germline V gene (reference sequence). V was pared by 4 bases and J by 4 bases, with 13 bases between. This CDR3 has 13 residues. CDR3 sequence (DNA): TGCAGTGCTAAGACCTCTGCTGGCTATGGCTACACCTTC. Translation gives CSAKTSAGYGYTF.

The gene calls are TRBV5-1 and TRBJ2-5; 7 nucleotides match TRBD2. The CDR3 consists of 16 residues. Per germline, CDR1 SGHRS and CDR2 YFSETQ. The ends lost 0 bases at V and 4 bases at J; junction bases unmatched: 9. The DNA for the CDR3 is TGCGCCAGCAGCTTGGCTGACAGCGGGAATAGAGAGACCCAGTACTTC. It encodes CASSLADSGNRETQYF.

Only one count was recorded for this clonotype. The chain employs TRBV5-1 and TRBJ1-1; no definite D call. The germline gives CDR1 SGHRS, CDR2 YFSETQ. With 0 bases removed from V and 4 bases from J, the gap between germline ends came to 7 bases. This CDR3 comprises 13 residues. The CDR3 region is CASSLDDPTEAFF. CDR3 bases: TGCGCCAGCAGCTTGGATGATCCCACTGAAGCTTTCTTT.

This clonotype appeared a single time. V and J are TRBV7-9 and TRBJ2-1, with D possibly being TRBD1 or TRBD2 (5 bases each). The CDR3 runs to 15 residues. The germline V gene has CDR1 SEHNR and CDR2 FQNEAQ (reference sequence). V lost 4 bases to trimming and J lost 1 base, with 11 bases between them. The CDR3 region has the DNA TGTGCCAGCAGCTCCTCGGGGCAATCCTACAATGAGCAGTTCTTC. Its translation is CASSSSGQSYNEQFF.

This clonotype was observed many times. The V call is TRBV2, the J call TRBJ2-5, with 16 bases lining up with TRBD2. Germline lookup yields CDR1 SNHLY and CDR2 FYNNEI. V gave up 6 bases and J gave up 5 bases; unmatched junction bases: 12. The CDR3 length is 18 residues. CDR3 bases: TGTGCCAGCAGACCCACCGGGACTAGCGGGAGGGGGCGGGAGACCCAGTACTTC. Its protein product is CASRPTGTSGRGRETQYF.

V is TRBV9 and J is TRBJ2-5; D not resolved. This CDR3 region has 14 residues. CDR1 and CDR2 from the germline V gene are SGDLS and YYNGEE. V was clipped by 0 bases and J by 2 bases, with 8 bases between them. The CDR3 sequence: CASSVVAEQETQYF. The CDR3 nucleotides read TGTGCCAGCAGCGTAGTTGCGGAGCAAGAGACCCAGTACTTC.

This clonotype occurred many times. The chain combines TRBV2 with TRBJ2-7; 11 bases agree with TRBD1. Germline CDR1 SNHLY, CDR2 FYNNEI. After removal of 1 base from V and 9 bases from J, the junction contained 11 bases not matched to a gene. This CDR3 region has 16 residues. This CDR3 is CASSEGLRTGGAGQYF. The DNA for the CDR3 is TGTGCCAGCAGTGAAGGTCTAAGGACAGGGGGCGCGGGGCAGTACTTC. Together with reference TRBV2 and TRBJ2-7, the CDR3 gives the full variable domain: EPEVTQTPSHQVTQMGQEVILRCVPISNHLYFYWYRQILGQKVEFLVSFYNNEISEKSEIFDDQFSVERPDGSNFTLKIRSTKLEDSAMYFCASSEGLRTGGAGQYFGPGTRLTVT.

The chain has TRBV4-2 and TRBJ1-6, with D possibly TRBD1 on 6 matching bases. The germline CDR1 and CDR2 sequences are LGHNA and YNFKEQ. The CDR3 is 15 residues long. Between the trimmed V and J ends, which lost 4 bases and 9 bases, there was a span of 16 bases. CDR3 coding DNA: TGTGCCAGCAGCCCTACGGCAGGGGAGGGTTCACCCCTCCACTTT. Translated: CASSPTAGEGSPLHF.

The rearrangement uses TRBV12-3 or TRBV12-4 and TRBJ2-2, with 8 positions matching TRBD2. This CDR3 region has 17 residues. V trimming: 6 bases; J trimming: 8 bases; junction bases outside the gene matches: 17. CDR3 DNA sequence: TGTGCCAGCAGCTCCGGGGCCCCTGGACGCGGGGGGGGGGAGCTGTTTTTT. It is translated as CASSSGAPGRGGGELFF.

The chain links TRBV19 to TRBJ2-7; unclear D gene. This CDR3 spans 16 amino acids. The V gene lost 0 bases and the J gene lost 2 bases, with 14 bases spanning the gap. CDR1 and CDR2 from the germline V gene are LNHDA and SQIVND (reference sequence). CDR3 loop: CASSIERRIDAYEQYF. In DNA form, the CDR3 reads TGTGCCAGTAGTATAGAAAGAAGAATTGATGCCTACGAGCAGTACTTC. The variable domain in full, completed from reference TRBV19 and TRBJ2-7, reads DGGITQSPKYLFRKEGQNVTLSCEQNLNHDAMYWYRQDPGQGLRLIYYSQIVNDFQKGDIAEGYSVSREKKESFPLTVTSAQKNPTAFYLCASSIERRIDAYEQYFGPGTRLTVT.

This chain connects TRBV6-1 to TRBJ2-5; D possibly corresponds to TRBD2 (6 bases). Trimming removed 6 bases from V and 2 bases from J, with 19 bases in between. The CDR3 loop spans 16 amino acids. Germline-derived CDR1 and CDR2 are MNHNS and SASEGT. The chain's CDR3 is CASSPTTNRGQETQYF. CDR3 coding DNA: TGTGCCAGCAGCCCAACAACAAACCGGGGGCAAGAGACCCAGTACTTC.

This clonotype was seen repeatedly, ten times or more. In DNA, the CDR3 is TGTGCCAGCAGTTTCCGGGGTCTTAATCAGCCCCAGCATTTT. Encoded protein: CASSFRGLNQPQHF. This chain uses TRBV28 with TRBJ1-5; D gene uncertain. The CDR3 covers 14 residues. Germline CDR1 MDHEN, CDR2 SYDVKM. Deletions cut 3 bases from V and 4 bases from J, with 10 bases between.

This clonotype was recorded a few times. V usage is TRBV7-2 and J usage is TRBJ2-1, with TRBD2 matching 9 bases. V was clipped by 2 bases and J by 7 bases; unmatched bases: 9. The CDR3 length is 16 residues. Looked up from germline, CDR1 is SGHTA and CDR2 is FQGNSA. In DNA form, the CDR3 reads TGTGCCAGCAGCTTATCGGTAGCGGGAGTTCGTAATGAGCAGTTCTTC. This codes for CASSLSVAGVRNEQFF.

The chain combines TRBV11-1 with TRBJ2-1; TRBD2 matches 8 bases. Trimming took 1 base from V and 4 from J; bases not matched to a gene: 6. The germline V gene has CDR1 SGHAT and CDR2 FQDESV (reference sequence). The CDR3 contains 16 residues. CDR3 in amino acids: CASSLGRLASYNEQFF. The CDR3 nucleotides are TGTGCCAGCAGCTTAGGCAGACTAGCGAGTTACAATGAGCAGTTCTTC.

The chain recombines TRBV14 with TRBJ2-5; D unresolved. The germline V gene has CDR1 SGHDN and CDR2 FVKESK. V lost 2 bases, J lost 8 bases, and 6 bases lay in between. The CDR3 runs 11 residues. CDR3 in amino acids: CASSQSGTQYF. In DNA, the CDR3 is TGTGCCAGCAGCCAAAGTGGAACCCAGTACTTC.

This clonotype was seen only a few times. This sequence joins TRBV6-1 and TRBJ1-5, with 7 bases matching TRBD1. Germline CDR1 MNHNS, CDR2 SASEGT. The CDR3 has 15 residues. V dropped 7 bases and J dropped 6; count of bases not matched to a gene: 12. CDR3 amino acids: CASTQTGSLIQPQHF. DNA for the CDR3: TGTGCCAGCACCCAGACAGGGAGTTTGATTCAGCCCCAGCATTTT.